The T cell receptor (beta chain) under discussion was sequenced for a study of T-cell reconstitution after alpha-beta-depleted transplantation in children (dated by TCRdb to 2016 to 2017). A note on the overall study: Using TCR repertoire profiling, the study quantitatively followed how T-cell immune reconstitution unfolded in children after TCRalphabeta/CD19-depleted allogeneic hematopoietic cell transplantation.

Overall study results and their limits: In some patients, high TCRbeta diversity at day 60 was attributed to recipient T cells and intrathymic progenitors that had survived conditioning. The apparently early recovery of alphabetaT-cell counts about two months after transplant reportedly depended on only several hundred rapidly expanded clones that came from non-depleted graft cells. Hyperexpanded clone frequencies declined over subsequent months; after one year, T-cell counts and TCRbeta diversity were mostly attributed to newly produced T cells.

The germline V gene gives CDR1 as KGHDR and CDR2 as SFDVKD. The CDR3 runs 18 amino acids, cysteine and phenylalanine included. Of the read, only the CDR3 DNA is kept; its 54 bases are in frame from base 1. This specimen's treatment or condition label, interpreted: allogeneic hematopoietic cell transplantation with graft depleted of TCRalphabeta T cells and CD19 B cells. The transplant recipients were children given TCRalphabeta/CD19-depleted allogeneic hematopoietic cell grafts. Receptor libraries were prepared by PCR. TCRdb records Illumina HiSeq 2500 as the sequencer. Molecular barcoding was employed in the preparation of TCR libraries, with unique molecular identifiers being used to normalize TCRbeta repertoire quantification. The public reads were reanalyzed by TCRdb: fastp trimming at Q25, MiXCR alignment, in-frame beta chains only. When rows share a CDR3 protein, they turn into one entry using the most common DNA and genes. The sample records about 580,000 distinct CDR3 sequences, roughly 24% of which are singletons. The ten largest clones take up around 14% of the sample.

As concerns this clonotype: Its antigen has not been determined. At one end the junction does not follow the germline gene, possibly because of a read error.

The source material was PBMCs, mostly from graft donor cells, sampled 360 days after TCRalphabeta/CD19-depleted stem cell transplant. The TCR was taken from a boy under two years old who had a stem cell transplant for acute myeloid leukemia, so the T cells may come from the graft donor. The chain employs TRBV24-1 and TRBJ2-5; no D segment can be confidently identified. The DNA sequence is TGTGCCACCAGTGATTTCGGGCGTCGAGGTAGTAGAAAAGAGGCCCAGTACTTC. This translates into CATSDFGRRGSRKEAQYF.